This paragraph covers one T cell receptor beta chain sequence. Its cognate antigen is unknown. These data originate in a study of graft-versus-host responses after intestinal transplantation. About the study: All of the recipients had induction that used anti-thymocyte globulin, then tacrolimus and steroids for two to three years. Study-level points and caveats: Analysis identified GvH clones in recipient marrow, with some appearing first in ileum or blood.

The CDR3 is 19 residues long. Germline V gives CDR1 SGHTA, CDR2 FQGTGA. V was pared by 5 bases and J by 5 bases, with 25 bases between. Sequencing used immunoSEQ multiplex PCR; TCRdb keeps in-frame clones, though not all of them. The sample contains 33,000 or so clones, approximately 96% of which appear only once. This receptor was obtained from a human patient who received an intestinal transplant, so some T cells may come from the graft donor. The material was PBMCs, obtained 16 days after intestinal transplant. This chain joins TRBV7-3 and TRBJ2-6; no firm D call. The CDR3 protein is CASSLVCRDDKSRANVLTF. CDR3 in DNA: TGTGCCAGCAGCCTAGTTTGCAGAGACGACAAAAGTCGGGCCAACGTCCTGACTTTC. Using reference TRBV7-3 and TRBJ2-6 for the parts outside the CDR3, the full variable domain is GAGVSQTPSNKVTEKGKYVELRCDPISGHTALYWYRQSLGQGPEFLIYFQGTGAADDSGLPNDRFFAVRPEGSVSTLKIQRTERGDSAVYLCASSLVCRDDKSRANVLTFGAGSRLTVL.